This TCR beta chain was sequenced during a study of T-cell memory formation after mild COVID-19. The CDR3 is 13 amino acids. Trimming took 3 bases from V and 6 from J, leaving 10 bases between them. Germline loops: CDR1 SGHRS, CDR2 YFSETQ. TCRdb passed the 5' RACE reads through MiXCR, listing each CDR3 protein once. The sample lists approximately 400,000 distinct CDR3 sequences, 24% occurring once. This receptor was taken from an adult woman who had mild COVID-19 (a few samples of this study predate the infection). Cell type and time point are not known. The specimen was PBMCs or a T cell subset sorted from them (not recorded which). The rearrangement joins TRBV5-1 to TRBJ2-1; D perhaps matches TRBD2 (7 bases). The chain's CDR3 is CASSSRGGNEQFF. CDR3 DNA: TGCGCCAGCAGCTCTAGGGGGGGCAATGAGCAGTTCTTC.